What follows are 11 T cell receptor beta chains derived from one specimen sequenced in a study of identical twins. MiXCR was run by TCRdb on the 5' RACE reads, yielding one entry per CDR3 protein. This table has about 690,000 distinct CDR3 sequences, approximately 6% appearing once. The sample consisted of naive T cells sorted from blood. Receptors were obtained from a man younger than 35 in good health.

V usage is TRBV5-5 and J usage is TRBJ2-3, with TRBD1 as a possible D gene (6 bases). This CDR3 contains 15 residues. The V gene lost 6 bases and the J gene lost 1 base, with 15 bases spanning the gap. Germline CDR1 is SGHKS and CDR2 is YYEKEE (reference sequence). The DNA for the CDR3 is TGTGCCAGCAACCCACACCGACAGGGCACAGATACGCAGTATTTT. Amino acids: CASNPHRQGTDTQYF.

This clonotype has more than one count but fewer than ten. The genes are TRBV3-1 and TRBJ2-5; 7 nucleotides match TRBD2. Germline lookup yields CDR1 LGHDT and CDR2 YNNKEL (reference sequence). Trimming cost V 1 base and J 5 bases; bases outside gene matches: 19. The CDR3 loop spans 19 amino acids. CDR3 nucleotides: TGTGCCAGCAGCCAAGTGGGCCGAACTATGGCGGGAGTGTCGGAGACCCAGTACTTC. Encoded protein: CASSQVGRTMAGVSETQYF.

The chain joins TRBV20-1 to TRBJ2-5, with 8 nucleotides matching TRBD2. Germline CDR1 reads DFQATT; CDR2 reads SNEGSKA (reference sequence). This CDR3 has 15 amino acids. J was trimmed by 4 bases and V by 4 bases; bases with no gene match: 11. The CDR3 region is CSANNPAGEGETQYF. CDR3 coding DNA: TGCAGTGCTAATAACCCAGCGGGAGAGGGAGAGACCCAGTACTTC.

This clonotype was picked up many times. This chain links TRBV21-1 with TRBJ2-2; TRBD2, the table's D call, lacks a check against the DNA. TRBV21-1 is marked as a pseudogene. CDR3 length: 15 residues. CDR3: CASSKEEGFAGELFF. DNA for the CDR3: TGTGCCAGCAGCAAAGAGGAGGGGTTCGCCGGGGAGCTGTTTTTT.

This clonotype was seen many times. As DNA, the CDR3 is TGTGCCAGCAGCTTAGGTGTCACTAAAGAGACCCAGTACTTC. Protein: CASSLGVTKETQYF. The chain uses TRBV7-8 and TRBJ2-5; no reliable D call. The V end was cut by 1 base, the J end by 3 bases, with 9 bases between. CDR1 and CDR2 (germline): SGHVS, FQNEAQ. The CDR3 runs to 14 residues.

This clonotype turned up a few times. CDR3: CSVVIGQMNTEAFF. For the CDR3, the DNA is TGCAGCGTTGTTATCGGGCAGATGAACACTGAAGCTTTCTTT. The chain employs TRBV29-1 and TRBJ1-1, with D unresolved. Germline V gene data show CDR1 as SQVTM and CDR2 as ANQGSEA. The CDR3 spans 14 residues. The V end lost 4 bases, the J end lost 0 bases, and 12 bases lay between the germline ends.

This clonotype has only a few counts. CDR3: CASRRQGLGEQYF. CDR3 sequence (DNA): TGTGCCAGCAGGCGGCAGGGTCTTGGCGAGCAGTACTTC. J is TRBJ2-7 and V is TRBV7-2, with D possibly being TRBD1 (5 bases). V shed 6 bases and J shed 6 bases, with 15 bases lying between them. CDR3 size: 13 residues. Germline CDR1 is SGHTA and CDR2 is FQGNSA.

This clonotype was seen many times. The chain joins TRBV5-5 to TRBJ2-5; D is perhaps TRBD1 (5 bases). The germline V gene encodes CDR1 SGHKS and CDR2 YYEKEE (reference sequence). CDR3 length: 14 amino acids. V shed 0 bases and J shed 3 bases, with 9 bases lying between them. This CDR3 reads CASSLGPGKETQYF. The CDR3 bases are TGTGCCAGCAGCTTGGGTCCAGGGAAAGAGACCCAGTACTTC.

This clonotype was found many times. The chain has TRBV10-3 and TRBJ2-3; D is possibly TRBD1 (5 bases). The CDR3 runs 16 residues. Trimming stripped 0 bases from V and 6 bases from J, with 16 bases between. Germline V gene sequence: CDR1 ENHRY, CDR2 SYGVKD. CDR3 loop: CAISESNQGPADTQYF. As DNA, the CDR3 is TGTGCCATCAGTGAGTCGAATCAGGGTCCAGCGGATACGCAGTATTTT.

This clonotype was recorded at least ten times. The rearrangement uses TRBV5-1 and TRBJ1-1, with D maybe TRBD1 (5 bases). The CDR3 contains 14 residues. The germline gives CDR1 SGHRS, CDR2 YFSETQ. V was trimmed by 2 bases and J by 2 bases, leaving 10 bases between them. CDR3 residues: CASSLLDSNTEAFF. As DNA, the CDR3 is TGCGCCAGCAGCTTATTAGACAGTAACACTGAAGCTTTCTTT.

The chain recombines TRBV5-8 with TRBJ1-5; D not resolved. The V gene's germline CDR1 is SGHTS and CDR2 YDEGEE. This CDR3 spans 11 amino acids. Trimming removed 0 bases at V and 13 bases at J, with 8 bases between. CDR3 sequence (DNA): TGTGCCAGCAGCTTGGCGGAGACTCAGCATTTT. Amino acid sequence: CASSLAETQHF.